Shown below are 11 T cell receptor beta chains from a single sample sequenced in a study of blood T cells in healthy people across ages. The second PCR ran roughly 6 to 11 cycles with a sample-barcoded 5' primer and J-beta primers. One entry per CDR3 protein, called by TCRdb with MiXCR from the 5' RACE reads. Of roughly 500,000 distinct CDR3 sequences in the sample, 20% to 30% were seen once. These data were likewise used in another study, on T cells of mothers and their children.

Sequencing was carried out using blood. These receptors originate from a boy younger than 18 in good health.

There are a few counts of this clonotype. The chain carries TRBV3-1 and TRBJ2-3; 12 nucleotides align to TRBD2. This CDR3 spans 15 amino acids. Trimming removed 4 bases from V and 4 bases from J; junction bases left unmatched: 3. The germline CDR1 and CDR2 sequences are LGHDT and YNNKEL (reference sequence). For the CDR3, the DNA is TGTGCCAGCAGCCTGACTAGCGGGGGATCAGATACGCAGTATTTT. The encoded protein is CASSLTSGGSDTQYF.

This chain connects TRBV24-1 to TRBJ2-7; 9 bases match TRBD1. Germline V gives CDR1 KGHDR, CDR2 SFDVKD. V was clipped by 0 bases and J by 0 bases; unmatched bases: 8. The CDR3 covers 18 residues. The DNA for the CDR3 is TGTGCCACCAGTGATTTGAATCGAGGGGACAGGGTCTCCTACGAGCAGTACTTC. Translated: CATSDLNRGDRVSYEQYF.

The chain joins TRBV9 to TRBJ2-7; 7 nucleotides match TRBD1. The CDR3 loop spans 16 amino acids. CDR1 is SGDLS, CDR2 YYNGEE, per germline. Trimming took 3 bases from V and 2 from J; bases not matched to a gene: 11. The CDR3 sequence: CASSARLQGPPYEQYF. DNA for the CDR3: TGTGCCAGCAGCGCCCGACTACAGGGGCCCCCCTACGAGCAGTACTTC.

This clonotype has at least ten counts. The chain employs TRBV28 and TRBJ1-2; weak D call: TRBD1 (5 bases). Germline values: CDR1 MDHEN, CDR2 SYDVKM. V was clipped by 2 bases and J by 6 bases, with 16 bases between them. This CDR3 spans 15 amino acids. The CDR3 nucleotides read TGTGCCAGCAGTTTACCTACAGGACCCGGTAATGGCTACACCTTC. Translated, it gives CASSLPTGPGNGYTF.

This clonotype was seen a few times. This chain connects TRBV29-1 to TRBJ2-1; 10 nucleotides line up with TRBD1. Germline V CDR1 and CDR2: SQVTM, ANQGSEA. The V gene end was trimmed by 3 bases and the J gene end by 2 bases; junction bases not matched to a gene: 4. CDR3 length: 15 amino acids. CDR3 loop: CSVEGDRGPYNEQFF. The CDR3 coding sequence is TGCAGCGTTGAGGGGGACAGGGGTCCCTACAATGAGCAGTTCTTC.

In this sample, this clonotype turned up a few times. The rearrangement joins TRBV20-1 to TRBJ2-3; TRBD1 is a possible D gene (5 bases). Germline V gives CDR1 DFQATT, CDR2 SNEGSKA (reference sequence). V shed 0 bases and J shed 4 bases, with 8 bases lying between them. The CDR3 runs 13 residues. The CDR3 protein is CSARDQGSDTQYF. As DNA, the CDR3 is TGCAGTGCTAGAGATCAGGGCTCAGATACGCAGTATTTT.

The chain employs TRBV20-1 and TRBJ2-5; D is tentatively TRBD1 or TRBD2 (6 bases each). The tail of the sequence fits TRBJ2-1 better, so the J call may be wrong. The CDR3 has 14 amino acids. Germline V lookup: CDR1 DFQATT, CDR2 SNEGSKA (reference sequence). The CDR3 is CSARSKGGLNEQFF. The CDR3 nucleotides are TGCAGTGCTAGATCCAAGGGGGGTCTCAATGAGCAGTTCTTC.

The J gene is TRBJ2-5, the V gene TRBV7-2; 10 positions match TRBD1. Losses at the gene ends were 5 bases for V and 5 bases for J; bases not matched to a gene: 8. The CDR3 is 15 amino acids. Germline V gives CDR1 SGHTA, CDR2 FQGNSA. Here the CDR3 DNA reads TGTGCCAGCAGCATCGGGACAGGGGTTTACGAGACCCAGTACTTC. Its translation: CASSIGTGVYETQYF.

The rearrangement uses TRBV28 and TRBJ2-7; 8 positions agree with TRBD1. Germline trimming cut 11 bases from V and 0 bases from J; bases unmatched to any gene: 12. The germline V gene has CDR1 MDHEN and CDR2 SYDVKM. This CDR3 spans 15 amino acids. CDR3 loop: CAGLSRQGHSYEQYF. DNA for the CDR3: TGTGCCGGCTTAAGCAGACAGGGGCACTCCTACGAGCAGTACTTC.

This clonotype was observed a few times. V and J are TRBV29-1 and TRBJ2-7, with no clear D. The CDR3 length is 13 residues. The ends were cut back, 4 bases at V and 0 bases at J, with 10 bases in the middle. Germline V gene data show CDR1 as SQVTM and CDR2 as ANQGSEA. CDR3 sequence reads: CSVVAYLSYEQYF. In DNA, the CDR3 is TGCAGCGTTGTAGCATACCTCTCCTACGAGCAGTACTTC.

This clonotype was recorded a few times. The chain joins TRBV7-2 to TRBJ2-3, with 9 positions matching TRBD2. J gave up 5 bases and V 3 bases, and 6 bases lay outside the gene matches. Germline V CDR1 and CDR2: SGHTA, FQGNSA. CDR3 length: 15 residues. CDR3 sequence reads: CASSLTSGELDTQYF. DNA of the CDR3: TGTGCCAGCAGCTTGACTAGCGGCGAATTAGATACGCAGTATTTT.